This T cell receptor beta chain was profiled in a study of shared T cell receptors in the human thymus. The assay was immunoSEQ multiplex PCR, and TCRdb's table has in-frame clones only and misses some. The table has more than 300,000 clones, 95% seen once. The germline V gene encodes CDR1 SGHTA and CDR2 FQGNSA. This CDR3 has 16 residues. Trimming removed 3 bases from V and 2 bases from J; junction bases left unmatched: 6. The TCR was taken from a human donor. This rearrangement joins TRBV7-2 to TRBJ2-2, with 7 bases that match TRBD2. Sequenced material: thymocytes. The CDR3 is CASSFASGINTGELFF. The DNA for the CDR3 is TGTGCCAGCAGCTTCGCTAGCGGAATAAACACCGGGGAGCTGTTTTTT.